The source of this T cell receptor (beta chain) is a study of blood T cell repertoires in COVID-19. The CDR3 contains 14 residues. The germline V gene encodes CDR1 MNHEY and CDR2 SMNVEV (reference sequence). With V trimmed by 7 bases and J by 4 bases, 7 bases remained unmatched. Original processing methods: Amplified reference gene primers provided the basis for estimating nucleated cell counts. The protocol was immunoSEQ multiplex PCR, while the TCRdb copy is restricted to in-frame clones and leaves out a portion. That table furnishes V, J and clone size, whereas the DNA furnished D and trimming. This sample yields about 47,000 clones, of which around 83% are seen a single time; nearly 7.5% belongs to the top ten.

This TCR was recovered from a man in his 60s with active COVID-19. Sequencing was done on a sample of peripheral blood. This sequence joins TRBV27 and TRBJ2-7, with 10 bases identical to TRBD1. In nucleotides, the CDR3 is TGTGCCAGCACCTGGACAGGGGGTTCGTACGAGCAGTACTTC. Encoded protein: CASTWTGGSYEQYF.